The clone carrying this TCR beta chain has at least ten counts. These data originate in a study of neurological immune-mediated disorders. From the 5' RACE reads, TCRdb called clonotypes with MiXCR, one entry per CDR3 protein. The data contain fewer than 85,000 distinct CDR3 sequences, 3% to 5% of them singletons. The CDR3 extends over 15 amino acids. The V end was cut by 2 bases, the J end by 1 base, with 11 bases between. Specimen: PBMCs. V gene TRBV12-3 or TRBV12-4 combines with J gene TRBJ1-1; D unclear. This clonotype was obtained from a man aged 30 to 45 with multiple sclerosis. CDR3 coding DNA: TGTGCCAGCAGTTTAACGGCAGGCGGGAACACTGAAGCTTTCTTT. Protein: CASSLTAGGNTEAFF.